This T cell receptor (beta chain) was sequenced in a study of CD8+CD57+ T cells in acquired aplastic anemia. Template material for TCR beta VDJ and CDR3 profiling consisted of genomic DNA. TCRdb re-analysed the reads in MiXCR, keeping a single row per CDR3 protein. This table holds approximately 190,000 distinct CDR3 sequences, roughly 64% found once. This clonotype turned up a few times. CDR3 length equals 13 residues. The germline V and J ends were trimmed by 6 bases and 4 bases, with 12 bases remaining between them. CDR1 MNHEY and CDR2 SVGAGI come from the germline V gene. The sequencing input was sorted CD4+, CD8+, or CD8+CD57+ T cells (not recorded which) from PBMCs. This chain connects TRBV6-5 to TRBJ2-5, with D possibly matching TRBD1 (5 bases). This receptor was identified in a human donor with severe aplastic anemia or a healthy control (not recorded which). CDR3 sequence reads: CASRLQQGETQYF. The CDR3 nucleotides are TGTGCCAGCAGATTACAGCAGGGAGAGACCCAGTACTTC.